A single sample gave rise to the 11 T cell receptor beta chains below, sequenced in a study of blood T cell repertoires in COVID-19. Sequenced by immunoSEQ multiplex PCR; TCRdb stores in-frame clones only, minus some. The profile shows approximately 250,000 clones, 85% to 90% of them singletons. The sequencing sample was made of peripheral blood. These receptors were obtained from a man between 18 and 35 years old with active or convalescent COVID-19.

This chain links TRBV29-1 with TRBJ2-2; 10 nucleotides line up with TRBD1. CDR1 is SQVTM, CDR2 ANQGSEA, per germline. The CDR3 is 14 residues long. The junction had 7 bases not matched to a gene; V was cut back by 7 bases and J by 5 bases. Written as DNA, the CDR3 is TGCAGCGGCCGACAGGGGGCACGGACCGGGGAGCTGTTTTTT. Translating gives CSGRQGARTGELFF.

The table lists this clone with a count of one. J is TRBJ1-5 and V is TRBV2; D possibly corresponds to TRBD1 (5 bases). The germline gives CDR1 SNHLY, CDR2 FYNNEI. V dropped 3 bases and J dropped 7 bases, with 16 bases sitting between them. This CDR3 has 15 residues. The CDR3 region has the DNA TGTGCCAGCAGTGAGGGGGGGATGAGAAACCAGCCCCAGCATTTT. Translated: CASSEGGMRNQPQHF.

The V gene is TRBV2, the J gene TRBJ1-5; D is perhaps TRBD1 (6 bases). This CDR3 comprises 15 residues. CDR1 SNHLY and CDR2 FYNNEI come from the germline V gene. The ends were cut back, 2 bases at V and 6 bases at J, with 14 bases in the middle. The DNA of the CDR3 is TGTGCCAGCAGTGAATGGGACATCGGCCGTCAGCCCCAGCATTTT. It is translated as CASSEWDIGRQPQHF.

This chain uses TRBV14 with TRBJ2-3; weak D call: TRBD1 (6 bases). With 0 bases removed from V and 10 bases from J, the gap between germline ends came to 11 bases. The CDR3 consists of 13 residues. Germline V lookup: CDR1 SGHDN, CDR2 FVKESK. The CDR3 sequence: CASSQERRTAQYF. The CDR3 nucleotides read TGTGCCAGCAGCCAAGAAAGAAGGACAGCGCAGTATTTT.

The rearrangement joins TRBV4-1 to TRBJ2-3, with 7 bases fitting TRBD1. V was clipped by 3 bases and J by 0 bases; unmatched bases: 9. The germline V gene has CDR1 MGHRA and CDR2 YSYEKL. The CDR3 has 17 residues. In DNA, the CDR3 is TGCGCCAGCAGCCAGAGTGGGGACAGAACCAGCACAGATACGCAGTATTTT. This translates into CASSQSGDRTSTDTQYF.

The rearrangement uses TRBV7-9 and TRBJ1-3, with D maybe TRBD1 (5 bases). Germline V lookup: CDR1 SEHNR, CDR2 FQNEAQ (reference sequence). Deletions cut 5 bases from V and 0 bases from J, with 11 bases between. The CDR3 contains 15 residues. CDR3 sequence (DNA): TGTGCCAGCAGCCCGCACAGGAGCTCTGGAAACACCATATATTTT. Its protein product is CASSPHRSSGNTIYF.

This clone has only one observation. The rearrangement uses TRBV14 and TRBJ2-7, with unresolved D. V lost 1 base, J lost 2 bases, and 12 bases lay in between. Germline values: CDR1 SGHDN, CDR2 FVKESK. The CDR3 length is 15 residues. The CDR3 DNA is TGTGCCAGCAGCCAAGGTAATCGCGCGACCTACGAGCAGTACTTC. Translated, it gives CASSQGNRATYEQYF.

CDR3 loop: CASSSNGFSGGDTQYF. The CDR3 DNA follows: TGTGCCAGCAGCTCCAATGGTTTTAGCGGGGGAGATACGCAGTATTTT. The rearrangement joins TRBV28 to TRBJ2-3; 9 nucleotides align to TRBD2. J was trimmed by 5 bases and V by 6 bases; bases with no gene match: 12. CDR3 length: 16 amino acids. Germline assignment: CDR1 MDHEN and CDR2 SYDVKM.

This chain joins TRBV5-4 and TRBJ2-2, with D tentatively TRBD2 (5 bases). Trimming removed 4 bases at V and 6 bases at J, with 10 bases between. The CDR3 runs 13 residues. The germline CDR1 and CDR2 sequences are SGHNT and YYREEE (reference sequence). The CDR3, as DNA: TGTGCCAGCAGCCGGGATTGGGCCGGGGAGCTGTTTTTT. Translated: CASSRDWAGELFF.

The chain employs TRBV29-1 and TRBJ1-1; D is unclear. Germline V gene sequence: CDR1 SQVTM, CDR2 ANQGSEA. The V and J ends lost 3 bases and 6 bases respectively, with 8 bases between them. This CDR3 region has 11 residues. CDR3 sequence (DNA): TGCAGCGTTGACCGGGGTCCTGAAGCTTTCTTT. It is translated as CSVDRGPEAFF.

This chain uses TRBV27 with TRBJ1-4; D possibly corresponds to TRBD1 (5 bases). This CDR3 has 15 amino acids. In germline, CDR1 is MNHEY, CDR2 SMNVEV (reference sequence). V was cut by 0 bases and J by 6 bases, with 11 bases left in between. The CDR3, as DNA: TGTGCCAGCAGTTTATCGCACCTGACAGATGAAAAACTGTTTTTT. It specifies CASSLSHLTDEKLFF.